What follows are 18 T cell receptor beta chains derived from one specimen sequenced in a study of CD8 T cells in ankylosing spondylitis. Regarding the study as a whole: Several highly homologous variants made up a TCR beta motif, and this motif appeared characteristic of ankylosing spondylitis blood.

TCRdb fed the 5' RACE reads into MiXCR, producing one record per CDR3 protein. The sample includes more than 500,000 distinct CDR3 sequences, over 4% of them seen just once. These receptors' antigens are unknown. The sample comprised blood, either unsorted or a sorted T cell fraction (not recorded which). The receptors stem from a male donor with ankylosing spondylitis.

As regards this clonotype: A much bigger clone sits one base away, suggesting this may be a read error. This rearrangement joins TRBV5-1 to TRBJ2-7; the D gene is possibly TRBD2 (6 bases). This CDR3 is built from 15 residues. Germline V gives CDR1 SGHRS, CDR2 YFSETQ. CDR3 nucleotides: TGCGCCAGCAGCTTGGCGGGCGGGGAACTCTACGAGCAGCACTTC. Protein sequence: CASSLAGGELYEQHF. Together with reference TRBV5-1 and TRBJ2-7, the CDR3 gives the full variable domain: KAGVTQTPRYLIKTRGQQVTLSCSPISGHRSVSWYQQTPGQGLQFLFEYFSETQRNKGNFPGRFSGRQFSNSRSEMNVSTLELGDSALYLCASSLAGGELYEQHFGPGTRLTVT.

This clonotype was observed a handful of times. A read error may be the cause here, since a much bigger clone is one base away. The J gene is TRBJ2-1, the V gene TRBV4-3, with 9 bases identical to TRBD1. The CDR3 length is 16 residues. The germline V gene has CDR1 LGHNA and CDR2 YSLEER. Trimming removed 7 bases from V and 8 bases from J; junction bases left unmatched: 15. The CDR3 is CASILGQGSSMYEQFF. The CDR3 DNA reads as TGCGCCAGCATCCTTGGACAGGGGTCCTCAATGTATGAGCAGTTCTTC.

Comments on this clonotype: A much larger clonotype is one base distant, so this may be a read error. V is TRBV3-1 and J is TRBJ1-1; D is undetermined. The V gene's germline CDR1 is LGHDT and CDR2 YNNKEL (reference sequence). Trimming shortened V by 3 bases and J by 1 base, and 15 bases separated the two germline ends. This CDR3 comprises 16 residues. CDR3 region: CASSHIWAGPNTEAFF. The CDR3 bases are TGTGCCAGCAGCCACATCTGGGCAGGCCCGAACACTGAAGCTTTCTTT.

This clonotype was counted ten times or more. The chain couples TRBV24-1 to TRBJ2-5; tentatively, D is TRBD1 (6 bases). Trimming stripped 2 bases from V and 5 bases from J, with 11 bases between. Germline V gene lookup returns CDR1 KGHDR and CDR2 SFDVKD. This CDR3 contains 14 residues. CDR3 loop: CATSDWGPRETQYF. The DNA of the CDR3 is TGTGCCACCAGTGATTGGGGGCCTCGGGAGACCCAGTACTTC.

This clonotype appeared many times. The chain carries TRBV5-1 and TRBJ1-2; D unclear. Germline V CDR1 and CDR2: SGHRS, YFSETQ. The CDR3 consists of 17 residues. The V end lost 0 bases, the J end lost 4 bases, and 19 bases lay between the germline ends. CDR3 DNA: TGCGCCAGCAGCTTGGGAGGACCTTATCGAACTGGCTATGGCTACACCTTC. It is translated as CASSLGGPYRTGYGYTF.

This clonotype was observed a handful of times. The chain recombines TRBV19 with TRBJ2-1, with D possibly TRBD2 on 6 matching bases. The germline gives CDR1 LNHDA, CDR2 SQIVND (reference sequence). The V end lost 7 bases, the J end lost 0 bases, and 19 bases lay between the germline ends. The CDR3 sequence is 17 residues long. In DNA form, the CDR3 reads TGTGCCAGTAAAAGGTATAGCGGTTCGAGCTCCTACAATGAGCAGTTCTTC. It yields the protein CASKRYSGSSSYNEQFF.

This clonotype came up a few times. The genes are TRBV28 and TRBJ2-3; 8 bases agree with TRBD1. The ends lost 2 bases at V and 2 bases at J; junction bases unmatched: 9. The CDR3 has 17 residues. Per the germline V gene, CDR1 is MDHEN and CDR2 is SYDVKM. The chain's CDR3 is CASSLGGQAGVTDTQYF. The CDR3 DNA sequence: TGTGCCAGCAGTTTAGGGGGACAGGCCGGAGTCACAGATACGCAGTATTTT.

This clonotype was observed at least ten times. The V and J genes are TRBV5-1 and TRBJ1-6; a weak D match, TRBD1 (5 bases). CDR1 is SGHRS and CDR2 is YFSETQ in the germline V gene. This CDR3 region has 15 residues. V lost 2 bases and J lost 10, with 16 bases in between. The CDR3, as DNA: TGCGCCAGCAGCTTAAACGTAAGGGGAGAATCACCCCTCCACTTT. Translation: CASSLNVRGESPLHF.

This clonotype was recorded only once. The chain uses TRBV18 and TRBJ2-7, with TRBD2 identical over 12 bases. CDR3 length: 16 residues. V was clipped by 3 bases and J by 4 bases; unmatched bases: 7. The germline V gene has CDR1 KGHSH and CDR2 LQKENI. Here the CDR3 reads CASSPLLAGGIYEQYF. The CDR3, as DNA: TGTGCCAGCTCACCGCTCCTAGCGGGAGGGATTTACGAGCAGTACTTC.

This chain uses TRBV18 with TRBJ2-5; no clear D. This CDR3 is 13 amino acids long. V was clipped by 3 bases and J by 2 bases, with 7 bases between them. CDR1 and CDR2 (germline): KGHSH, LQKENI. This CDR3 reads CASSPFRQETQYF. DNA for the CDR3: TGTGCCAGCTCACCCTTCCGTCAAGAGACCCAGTACTTC.

In its sample, this clonotype was seen many times. The chain couples TRBV28 to TRBJ2-5; the D gene is possibly TRBD2 (6 bases). Trimming shortened V by 5 bases and J by 2 bases, and 18 bases separated the two germline ends. Germline V gene data show CDR1 as MDHEN and CDR2 as SYDVKM. CDR3 length equals 16 residues. In DNA, the CDR3 is TGTGCCAGCAGTCCACTCCAGGGTGCGGGGCAAGAGACCCAGTACTTC. This gives the protein CASSPLQGAGQETQYF. The full variable domain, rest sourced from reference TRBV28 and TRBJ2-5, is DVKVTQSSRYLVKRTGEKVFLECVQDMDHENMFWYRQDPGLGLRLIYFSYDVKMKEKGDIPEGYSVSREKKERFSLILESASTNQTSMYLCASSPLQGAGQETQYFGPGTRLLVL.

This clonotype was recorded many times. This chain uses TRBV9 with TRBJ2-7; 9 bases agree with TRBD2. Germline loops: CDR1 SGDLS, CDR2 YYNGEE. The CDR3 is made up of 15 amino acids. J gave up 2 bases and V 0 bases, and 3 bases lay outside the gene matches. CDR3 loop: CASSVVAGEPYEQYF. CDR3 DNA sequence: TGTGCCAGCAGCGTAGTAGCGGGGGAACCCTACGAGCAGTACTTC.

This clonotype occurred once. V is TRBV7-2 and J is TRBJ2-3; D is possibly TRBD2 (6 bases). V shed 4 bases and J shed 3 bases, with 11 bases lying between them. Germline V gene sequence: CDR1 SGHTA, CDR2 FQGNSA. The CDR3 length is 14 residues. For the CDR3, the DNA is TGTGCCAGCAGCTACCTAGCGCCAACAGATACGCAGTATTTT. This translates into CASSYLAPTDTQYF.

This clonotype was counted many times. This chain connects TRBV5-1 to TRBJ2-1; TRBD2 matches 8 bases. Losses at the gene ends were 0 bases for V and 15 bases for J; bases not matched to a gene: 8. This CDR3 contains 13 residues. In germline, CDR1 is SGHRS, CDR2 YFSETQ. CDR3 amino acids: CASSLGGTRVPFF. In DNA, the CDR3 is TGCGCCAGCAGCTTGGGGGGGACTAGAGTCCCGTTCTTC.

This clonotype was recorded many times. The rearrangement joins TRBV5-1 to TRBJ2-5, with 7 bases aligning to TRBD2. V dropped 4 bases and J dropped 3; count of bases not matched to a gene: 6. The length of the CDR3 is 14 residues. Germline values: CDR1 SGHRS, CDR2 YFSETQ. The CDR3 spells CASSRGTNEETQYF. Written as DNA, the CDR3 is TGCGCCAGCAGCCGCGGGACTAATGAAGAGACCCAGTACTTC. The full variable domain, with the rest looked up from reference TRBV5-1 and TRBJ2-5, is KAGVTQTPRYLIKTRGQQVTLSCSPISGHRSVSWYQQTPGQGLQFLFEYFSETQRNKGNFPGRFSGRQFSNSRSEMNVSTLELGDSALYLCASSRGTNEETQYFGPGTRLLVL.

This clonotype showed up many times. The gene calls are TRBV7-2 and TRBJ2-7; D may be TRBD2 (5 bases). CDR3 length equals 14 residues. From germline, CDR1 is SGHTA and CDR2 FQGNSA. V was cut by 1 base and J by 7 bases, with 14 bases left in between. CDR3 loop: CASSLDLLWEEQYF. DNA of the CDR3: TGTGCCAGCAGCTTAGATCTCCTTTGGGAGGAGCAGTACTTC.

As to this clonotype: One end of the junction does not line up with germline, which may come from a read error. The rearrangement uses TRBV18 and TRBJ2-4, with D unresolved. The CDR3 length is 14 residues. Germline CDR1 and CDR2: KGHSH and LQKENI. CDR3: CATSPPNQPALQYF. Written as DNA, the CDR3 is TGTGCCACCTCACCTCCGAACCAGCCAGCCCTTCAGTACTTC.

The table lists this clonotype with many counts. The V and J genes are TRBV20-1 and TRBJ2-5; TRBD2 aligns across 8 bases. The CDR3 loop spans 14 amino acids. Germline values: CDR1 DFQATT, CDR2 SNEGSKA (reference sequence). Trimming at V came to 1 base and at J to 2 bases, leaving 3 bases not matched to a gene. The CDR3 nucleotides are TGCAGTGCTAGAGTTGCGGGGGGACAAGAGACCCAGTACTTC. It encodes CSARVAGGQETQYF.